The clone carrying this T cell receptor beta chain was seen a few times. Its antigen remains unidentified. The sample comes from a study of cytomegalovirus exposure and HLA in healthy donors. Study summary: Unique TCRs from HLA-typed donors, around 93 million of them, were held in an early data release.

The primer mix had 60 Vbeta and 13 Jbeta primers. Assay used: immunoSEQ multiplex PCR; TCRdb lists only in-frame clones, some missing. The sample has 150,000 to 250,000 clones, 82% seen once. Study-level results: Presence/absence analyses took donor sequencing depth as roughly uniform. Confirmation in vitro established that three CMV-associated chains were specific for CMV antigens. Common viral pathogens seemed to be connected with several of the most significant clusters, according to a later analysis.

The sample comprised PBMCs. The sequence was collected from a woman between 45 and 60 years old in good health and CMV-seropositive.

Here the CDR3 DNA reads TGCGCCAGCAGCTTGGCCCGGGATTCACCCCTCCACTTT. It yields the protein CASSLARDSPLHF. This chain joins TRBV5-1 and TRBJ1-6; no reliable D call. Germline CDR1 and CDR2: SGHRS and YFSETQ. This CDR3 is built from 13 residues. Trimming pared 0 bases from V and 8 bases from J, leaving 6 bases between. Using reference TRBV5-1 and TRBJ1-6 for the parts outside the CDR3, the full variable domain is KAGVTQTPRYLIKTRGQQVTLSCSPISGHRSVSWYQQTPGQGLQFLFEYFSETQRNKGNFPGRFSGRQFSNSRSEMNVSTLELGDSALYLCASSLARDSPLHFGNGTRLTVT.